Listed here are 18 T cell receptor beta chains from one sample, sequenced in a study of long-term antiretroviral therapy in people with HIV. At the survey level, the v3.0 immunoSEQ assay was run. Only in-frame clones appear in the TCRdb table, and some are missing; sequencing was by immunoSEQ multiplex PCR. The sample yields around 13,000 clones, 77% seen once. The input for sequencing was unsorted PBMCs, taken 0.5 years before starting antiretroviral therapy. These TCRs come from a woman aged 40 to 50 with HIV.

The gene calls are TRBV30 and TRBJ1-1; D gene uncertain. The CDR3 extends over 13 amino acids. Germline V CDR1 and CDR2: GTSNPN, SVGIG (reference sequence). V was clipped by 2 bases and J by 7 bases, with 14 bases between them. The DNA for the CDR3 is TGTGCCTGGAGTTCTTCCAGATCTGGTGAAGCTTTCTTT. It codes for CAWSSSRSGEAFF. Full variable domain (outside the CDR3, taken from reference TRBV30 and TRBJ1-1): SQTIHQWPATLVQPVGSPLSLECTVEGTSNPNLYWYRQAAGRGLQLLFYSVGIGQISSEVPQNLSASRPQDRQFILSSKKLLLSDSGFYLCAWSSSRSGEAFFGQGTRLTVV.

The gene calls are TRBV4-3 and TRBJ2-2, with a weak D call TRBD1 (5 bases). The CDR3 sequence is 17 residues long. Germline values: CDR1 LGHNA, CDR2 YSLEER. V gave up 0 bases and J gave up 1 base, with 12 bases separating them. CDR3 in DNA: TGCGCCAGCAGCCAAGATCTTGAGACAGAGAACACCGGGGAGCTGTTTTTT. It codes for CASSQDLETENTGELFF.

The rearrangement links TRBV6-6 to TRBJ2-7; the match to TRBD1 covers 10 bases. J was trimmed by 7 bases and V by 8 bases; bases with no gene match: 8. The CDR3 consists of 13 residues. Germline V gene lookup returns CDR1 MNHNY and CDR2 SVGAGI (reference sequence). Written as DNA, the CDR3 is TGTGCCAGCGGGAGACAGGGGGCAGGAGAGCAGTACTTC. It is translated as CASGRQGAGEQYF.

This chain uses TRBV5-6 with TRBJ1-2, with D possibly being TRBD1 (6 bases). V was pared by 4 bases and J by 4 bases, with 14 bases between. The CDR3 is made up of 14 amino acids. Germline V CDR1 and CDR2: SGHDT, YYEEEE. As DNA, the CDR3 is TGTGCCAGCAGCCCTGGGACAACCGTCTATGGCTACACCTTC. Translation: CASSPGTTVYGYTF.

CDR3 sequence reads: CASSRASSGNTIYF. CDR3 nucleotides: TGCGCCAGCAGCCGGGCTTCCTCTGGAAACACCATATATTTT. The chain couples TRBV5-1 to TRBJ1-3, with no clear D. The CDR3 extends over 14 amino acids. Germline V gene lookup returns CDR1 SGHRS and CDR2 YFSETQ. V lost 4 bases, J lost 0 bases, and 8 bases lay in between.

This rearrangement joins TRBV2 to TRBJ1-4, with a possible D match to TRBD1 (6 bases). The CDR3 has 15 amino acids. Germline V gives CDR1 SNHLY, CDR2 FYNNEI. Trimming stripped 5 bases from V and 4 bases from J, with 14 bases between. Here the CDR3 reads CASSRSGALNEKLFF. The CDR3 DNA reads as TGTGCCAGCAGTCGGTCAGGGGCGCTTAATGAAAAACTGTTTTTT.

This clone was seen more than once but under ten times. This chain links TRBV5-5 with TRBJ1-5; D is unclear. V was trimmed by 1 base and J by 3 bases, leaving 8 bases between them. The CDR3 has 14 amino acids. The V gene's germline CDR1 is SGHKS and CDR2 YYEKEE (reference sequence). The CDR3 DNA follows: TGTGCCAGCAGCTTGTGGAGATACAATCAGCCCCAGCATTTT. This encodes CASSLWRYNQPQHF.

The chain combines TRBV10-3 with TRBJ2-7, with 7 bases matching TRBD1. The CDR3 covers 16 residues. V trimming: 0 bases; J trimming: 2 bases; junction bases outside the gene matches: 7. Germline CDR1 reads ENHRY; CDR2 reads SYGVKD. CDR3 sequence (DNA): TGTGCCATCAGTGAGTCGTGGCAGGGGGAACCCTACGAGCAGTACTTC. This encodes CAISESWQGEPYEQYF.

The V call is TRBV19, the J call TRBJ1-2; D unclear. The V gene's germline CDR1 is LNHDA and CDR2 SQIVND (reference sequence). V lost 0 bases, J lost 3 bases, and 11 bases lay in between. CDR3 length: 15 amino acids. The CDR3 DNA follows: TGTGCCAGTAGTATAGATGAAAACAAACACTATGGCTACACCTTC. Amino acids: CASSIDENKHYGYTF.

The chain joins TRBV14 to TRBJ1-1; D is ambiguous. V lost 4 bases and J 1 base, leaving 13 bases between the germline ends. Per germline, CDR1 SGHDN and CDR2 FVKESK. This CDR3 contains 15 residues. The CDR3 sequence: CASSPLLGQNTEAFF. CDR3 DNA sequence: TGTGCCAGCAGCCCCCTACTCGGGCAGAACACTGAAGCTTTCTTT.

This clone came up a few times. This chain joins TRBV7-9 and TRBJ2-7; either TRBD1 or TRBD2 may fit D (5 bases each). Deletions cut 5 bases from V and 4 bases from J, with 12 bases between. This CDR3 has 13 amino acids. Germline assignment: CDR1 SEHNR and CDR2 FQNEAQ (reference sequence). CDR3 nucleotides: TGTGCCAGCAGCCGAGGGGCTAATTACGAGCAGTACTTC. It translates to CASSRGANYEQYF.

The chain employs TRBV6-6 and TRBJ2-7; D perhaps matches TRBD1 (5 bases). Trimming pared 0 bases from V and 7 bases from J, leaving 10 bases between. Germline CDR1 and CDR2: MNHNY and SVGAGI (reference sequence). The CDR3 has 13 residues. CDR3 sequence reads: CASSYSDRQEQYF. CDR3 nucleotide sequence: TGTGCCAGCAGTTACTCCGACAGACAAGAGCAGTACTTC.

V is TRBV29-1 and J is TRBJ2-6, with unresolved D. Trimming shortened V by 3 bases and J by 4 bases, and 4 bases separated the two germline ends. The CDR3 covers 12 residues. Germline-derived CDR1 and CDR2 are SQVTM and ANQGSEA. The chain's CDR3 is CSVDSGANVLTF. DNA of the CDR3: TGCAGCGTTGATTCCGGGGCCAACGTCCTGACTTTC.

This clone turned up a few times. V usage is TRBV7-8 and J usage is TRBJ1-1; D unresolved. Germline V lookup: CDR1 SGHVS, CDR2 FQNEAQ. V shed 1 base and J shed 4 bases, with 10 bases lying between them. This CDR3 spans 14 amino acids. CDR3 loop: CASSLVEGGTEAFF. The DNA of the CDR3 is TGTGCCAGCAGCTTAGTCGAAGGTGGCACTGAAGCTTTCTTT.

The CDR3 loop is CASSRQGVGETQYF. The CDR3 DNA reads as TGTGCCAGCAGTAGACAGGGGGTGGGGGAGACCCAGTACTTC. The gene calls are TRBV5-4 and TRBJ2-5, with TRBD1 matching 9 bases. The CDR3 runs 14 residues. V dropped 5 bases and J dropped 5; count of bases not matched to a gene: 7. CDR1 and CDR2 (germline): SGHNT, YYREEE (reference sequence).

This clone was recorded once. The genes are TRBV25-1 and TRBJ2-3; 7 nucleotides agree with TRBD2. Germline lookup yields CDR1 MGHDK and CDR2 SYGVNS. This CDR3 region has 14 residues. The trim removed 6 bases at V and 2 bases at J, leaving 5 bases unmatched. CDR3 sequence: CASRGTTYTDTQYF. Written as DNA, the CDR3 is TGTGCCAGCAGAGGGACTACATACACAGATACGCAGTATTTT.

The chain employs TRBV10-1 and TRBJ2-2, with TRBD2 as a possible D gene (6 bases). Germline V gene sequence: CDR1 WNHNN, CDR2 SYGVQD (reference sequence). The CDR3 has 16 residues. Trimming shortened V by 2 bases and J by 2 bases, and 12 bases separated the two germline ends. CDR3 sequence: CASSEGLASNTGELFF. The CDR3 DNA reads TGCGCCAGCAGTGAGGGGCTAGCGAGCAACACCGGGGAGCTGTTTTTT.

The gene calls are TRBV29-1 and TRBJ2-2; D is uncertain. Germline lookup yields CDR1 SQVTM and CDR2 ANQGSEA. There are 11 residues in the CDR3. Trimming took off 7 bases at V and 1 base at J, with 4 bases between the two ends. The CDR3 sequence: CSGRNTGELFF. The CDR3 DNA reads TGCAGCGGGAGGAACACCGGGGAGCTGTTTTTT.